This paragraph reports one T cell receptor (beta chain). Its antigen is as yet unknown. The data derive from a study of CD4 T cells in relation to SARS-CoV-2 and coronaviruses. Points from the study as a whole: The assay detects memory recall responses, not culture-primed primary responses. Crossreactivity was assessed only for spike protein, not other viral proteins. In roughly 65% of donors, memory CD4+ clonotypes crossrecognized SARS-CoV-2 and at least one common cold coronavirus spike.

Produced via immunoSEQ multiplex PCR; TCRdb's table is partial and in-frame only. The sample comprises 60,000 to 75,000 clones, approximately 93% of which are singletons, and around 0.23% rests with the top ten. Unexposed donor CD4+ T cells date from 2011-2018, before the COVID-19 pandemic. The CDR3 is 14 amino acids. Trimming took 4 bases from V and 1 from J, leaving 10 bases between them. CDR1 KGHSY and CDR2 FQNENV come from the germline V gene. The TCR comes from a human donor in good health. What was sequenced was naive CD4+ T cells from PBMCs. Specified subset: naive CD4+ T cells isolated by negative enrichment. The V call is TRBV16, the J call TRBJ1-1; D gene uncertain. The CDR3 here is CASSPGRANTEAFF. The DNA of the CDR3 is TGTGCCAGCAGCCCGGGTAGGGCGAACACTGAAGCTTTCTTT.